These T cell receptor beta chains were read from a single sample in a study of CD8 T cells in Susac syndrome. One entry per CDR3 protein results from TCRdb running MiXCR on the immunoSEQ multiplex PCR reads. The sample consists of 80,000 or so distinct CDR3 sequences, roughly 93% of them appearing once. The sample consisted of CD8+ T cells from PBMCs. The receptors were sampled from a human donor in good health. Both conserved end residues are trimmed from each CDR3.

V gene,J gene,CDR3 protein
TRBV10-2,TRBJ1-5,ASSESPGSKRGQPQH
TRBV6-2/TRBV6-3,TRBJ2-5,ASSGLEGEETQY
TRBV29-1,TRBJ2-5,SVEGRGGTQY
TRBV28,TRBJ2-1,ASSLTPGTGHDEQF
TRBV12-5,TRBJ1-2,ASGHNYGYT
TRBV19,TRBJ1-5,ASSTDSPRDNQPQH
TRBV7-9,TRBJ1-2,ASSLIHQYLNYGYT
TRBV6-6,TRBJ2-3,ASSYVEESTDTQY
TRBV7-9,TRBJ2-7,ASRTNRGPAYEQY
TRBV7-9,TRBJ2-1,ASETSGYNEQF
TRBV9,TRBJ2-1,ASSVYGTDYNEQF
TRBV9,TRBJ1-2,ASSVAQDKANYGYT
TRBV4-3,TRBJ2-3,ASSQDERGALTDTQY